The 20 T cell receptor beta chains presented below share a single source sample, sequenced in a study of blood T cell repertoires in COVID-19. The repertoire was sequenced with immunoSEQ multiplex PCR; TCRdb's copy has only in-frame clones and lacks some. The table shows about 120,000 clones, with 90% occurring only once. Material for sequencing was peripheral blood. The receptors originated from a woman aged 55-70 years with COVID-19, enrolled during active disease.

The genes are TRBV5-4 and TRBJ1-1; D not resolved. V was clipped by 0 bases and J by 2 bases, with 8 bases between them. This CDR3 region has 14 residues. CDR1 and CDR2 from the germline V gene are SGHNT and YYREEE (reference sequence). CDR3 sequence: CASSLDGYNTEAFF. CDR3 coding DNA: TGTGCCAGCAGCTTGGACGGGTATAACACTGAAGCTTTCTTT.

The genes are TRBV4-3 and TRBJ2-5, with 9 bases fitting TRBD2. This CDR3 region has 18 residues. V trimming: 3 bases; J trimming: 4 bases; junction bases outside the gene matches: 15. Germline CDR1 and CDR2: LGHNA and YSLEER. The CDR3 loop reads CASSQGAVGGGGRETQYF. In DNA form, the CDR3 reads TGCGCCAGCAGCCAGGGAGCTGTGGGCGGGGGGGGTCGAGAGACCCAGTACTTC.

The V gene is TRBV2, the J gene TRBJ1-5; D unclear. This CDR3 comprises 15 residues. Trimming took 2 bases from V and 1 from J, leaving 9 bases between them. CDR1 SNHLY and CDR2 FYNNEI come from the germline V gene. CDR3 DNA: TGTGCCAGCAGTGAATTTGCACTGAGCAATCAGCCCCAGCATTTT. Its translation: CASSEFALSNQPQHF.

This chain connects TRBV9 to TRBJ2-3; the D gene is possibly TRBD2 (6 bases). Trimming shortened V by 3 bases and J by 6 bases, and 8 bases separated the two germline ends. The CDR3 length is 12 residues. The V gene's germline CDR1 is SGDLS and CDR2 YYNGEE. This CDR3 is CASSAEGDTQYF. The DNA of the CDR3 is TGTGCCAGCAGCGCGGAGGGGGATACGCAGTATTTT.

V usage is TRBV29-1 and J usage is TRBJ2-1; 12 bases align to TRBD2. CDR3 size: 18 residues. CDR1 and CDR2 (germline): SQVTM, ANQGSEA. Trimming took 1 base from V and 6 from J; bases not matched to a gene: 13. The CDR3 DNA is TGCAGCGTTGAAGGGGCTCTAGCGGGGGGGGCCCTTGGCAATGAGCAGTTCTTC. It encodes CSVEGALAGGALGNEQFF.

The chain couples TRBV19 to TRBJ2-5, with 11 bases aligning to TRBD2. Germline lookup yields CDR1 LNHDA and CDR2 SQIVND (reference sequence). With 7 bases clipped from V and 5 bases from J, the junction kept 3 bases outside the gene matches. The CDR3 loop spans 13 amino acids. CDR3 nucleotide sequence: TGTGCCAGTACCGGGACTAGCGGCGAGACCCAGTACTTC. It translates to CASTGTSGETQYF.

The CDR3 loop is CASSQDLGTGGTEAFF. In DNA, the CDR3 is TGTGCCAGCAGCCAAGATCTAGGGACTGGGGGCACTGAAGCTTTCTTT. The gene calls are TRBV3-1 (or the pseudogene TRBV3-2) and TRBJ1-1, with D tentatively TRBD1 (5 bases). The CDR3 totals 16 residues. CDR1 and CDR2 from the germline V gene are LGHDT and YNNKEL (reference sequence). Between the trimmed V and J ends, which lost 0 bases and 4 bases, there was a span of 15 bases.

The gene calls are TRBV24-1 and TRBJ2-3; D remains ambiguous. Germline V gene sequence: CDR1 KGHDR, CDR2 SFDVKD. Trimming removed 5 bases from V and 2 bases from J, with 7 bases in between. The CDR3 has 13 amino acids. CDR3 sequence (DNA): TGTGCCACCAGTGCCCGGTCCACAGATACGCAGTATTTT. Protein sequence: CATSARSTDTQYF.

The chain recombines TRBV25-1 with TRBJ1-6, with D unresolved. The CDR3 spans 12 residues. The germline gives CDR1 MGHDK, CDR2 SYGVNS. Trimming stripped 4 bases from V and 9 bases from J, with 7 bases between. Here the CDR3 DNA reads TGTGCCAGCAGTGCCGGGAGTTCACCCCTCCACTTT. Translating it yields CASSAGSSPLHF.

The rearrangement joins TRBV20-1 to TRBJ2-5, with 9 nucleotides matching TRBD2. V dropped 3 bases and J dropped 1; count of bases not matched to a gene: 6. CDR3 length equals 15 residues. Germline V gene data show CDR1 as DFQATT and CDR2 as SNEGSKA (reference sequence). CDR3 bases: TGCAGTGCTAGTAGGCCTAGCGGGGTCCAAGAGACCCAGTACTTC. The encoded protein is CSASRPSGVQETQYF.

V and J are TRBV19 and TRBJ2-2; 11 positions match TRBD2. V lost 5 bases to trimming and J lost 3 bases; unmatched junction nucleotides: 8. The CDR3 extends over 17 amino acids. The germline gives CDR1 LNHDA, CDR2 SQIVND (reference sequence). The DNA for the CDR3 is TGTGCCAGTAGTTCCCCGGGACTAGCGGCCCACACCGGGGAGCTGTTTTTT. This codes for CASSSPGLAAHTGELFF.

V gene TRBV20-1 combines with J gene TRBJ2-3; 9 nucleotides line up with TRBD1. Per germline, CDR1 DFQATT and CDR2 SNEGSKA (reference sequence). The trim removed 5 bases at V and 9 bases at J, leaving 3 bases unmatched. The CDR3 extends over 11 amino acids. The CDR3 sequence: CSAFGQGTQYF. DNA of the CDR3: TGCAGTGCTTTTGGACAGGGGACGCAGTATTTT.

V is TRBV16 and J is TRBJ1-4, with no clear D. CDR3 length equals 12 residues. Germline CDR1 is KGHSY and CDR2 is FQNENV. Trimming pared 0 bases from V and 12 bases from J, leaving 8 bases between. This CDR3 reads CASSQSHMELFF. CDR3 DNA: TGTGCCAGCAGCCAATCGCACATGGAACTGTTTTTT.

The V and J genes are TRBV30 and TRBJ2-5; unclear D gene. There are 13 residues in the CDR3. The V end lost 4 bases, the J end lost 2 bases, and 11 bases lay between the germline ends. Germline V CDR1 and CDR2: GTSNPN, SVGIG (reference sequence). The CDR3 protein is CAWNLNPQETQYF. The CDR3 DNA follows: TGTGCCTGGAACTTGAATCCTCAAGAGACCCAGTACTTC.

This clone was counted a single time. The gene calls are TRBV5-8 and TRBJ2-7; 7 nucleotides align to TRBD1. Germline values: CDR1 SGHTS, CDR2 YDEGEE. Trimming took 1 base from V and 0 from J; bases not matched to a gene: 4. This CDR3 has 15 amino acids. The CDR3 sequence is CASSLQGVSSYEQYF. CDR3 nucleotide sequence: TGTGCCAGCAGCTTGCAGGGGGTGAGCTCCTACGAGCAGTACTTC. Based on the CDR3 plus reference TRBV5-8 and TRBJ2-7, the full variable domain is EAGVTQSPTHLIKTRGQQATLRCSPISGHTSVYWYQQALGLGLQFLLWYDEGEERNRGNFPPRFSGRQFPNYSSELNVNALELEDSALYLCASSLQGVSSYEQYFGPGTRLTVT.

The chain joins TRBV13 to TRBJ2-5, with TRBD2 as a possible D gene (6 bases). CDR3 size: 14 residues. Germline V lookup: CDR1 PRHDT, CDR2 FYEKMQ (reference sequence). Trimming stripped 5 bases from V and 7 bases from J, with 17 bases between. This chain's CDR3 is CASSPLTSEMTQYF. The CDR3 DNA sequence: TGTGCCAGCAGCCCCCTGACTAGTGAAATGACCCAGTACTTC. The whole variable domain, remainder taken from reference TRBV13 and TRBJ2-5, is AAGVIQSPRHLIKEKRETATLKCYPIPRHDTVYWYQQGPGQDPQFLISFYEKMQSDKGSIPDRFSAQQFSDYHSELNMSSLELGDSALYFCASSPLTSEMTQYFGPGTRLLVL.

The V gene is TRBV3-1 (or the pseudogene TRBV3-2), the J gene TRBJ2-7, with no clear D. The CDR3 length is 12 residues. V lost 3 bases and J 6 bases, leaving 9 bases between the germline ends. The germline CDR1 and CDR2 sequences are LGHDT and YNNKEL (reference sequence). The CDR3 nucleotides read TGTGCCAGCAGCCAGGTCAGGCGCGAGCAGTACTTC. It codes for CASSQVRREQYF.

The CDR3 region has the DNA TGTGCCAGCAGCCTCCCCGACTACATCGACGAGCAGTACTTC. Protein: CASSLPDYIDEQYF. This chain uses TRBV27 with TRBJ2-7, with D tentatively TRBD2 (5 bases). The CDR3 runs 14 residues. Between the trimmed V and J ends, which lost 6 bases and 5 bases, there was a span of 17 bases. CDR1 is MNHEY and CDR2 is SMNVEV in the germline V gene (reference sequence).

The chain joins TRBV5-1 to TRBJ2-7; D possibly corresponds to TRBD2 (5 bases). Germline CDR1 reads SGHRS; CDR2 reads YFSETQ. CDR3 length: 14 residues. V gave up 4 bases and J gave up 7 bases, with 18 bases separating them. CDR3 protein: CASSTAGRTGEQYF. For the CDR3, the DNA is TGCGCCAGCAGCACAGCCGGGCGGACGGGGGAGCAGTACTTC.

The chain joins TRBV2 to TRBJ2-7, with D perhaps matching TRBD2 (7 bases). Germline values: CDR1 SNHLY, CDR2 FYNNEI. V lost 11 bases, J lost 2 bases, and 16 bases lay in between. The CDR3 covers 13 residues. Here the CDR3 reads CAGGGGFAYEQYF. CDR3 nucleotide sequence: TGTGCCGGGGGAGGGGGGTTTGCCTACGAGCAGTACTTC.